This T cell receptor (beta chain) was identified during a study of cytomegalovirus exposure and HLA in healthy donors. Study results and caveats: In a later analysis, a genetic analysis reported fewer productive-TCR N-insertions in an Asian-associated ancestry cluster than the cohort average. In vitro data verified three CMV-associated chains as specific for CMV antigens. Presence/absence analyses supposed approximately even sequencing depth among donors. Earlier analysis yielded a pattern in which most TCR beta V segments were productive about 87% or about 30% of the time.

The PCR used 60 Vbeta and 13 Jbeta primers. Profiled with immunoSEQ multiplex PCR; TCRdb holds only in-frame clones, not every one. The table has fewer than 150,000 clones, around 80% seen once. On this clone: What it binds is not known.

Sequencing was performed on PBMCs. This receptor was identified in a man aged 40-55 years in good health and CMV-seropositive.

CDR3 amino acids: CASTAGPYEQYF. The CDR3 DNA reads as TGTGCCAGCACCGCGGGACCCTACGAGCAGTACTTC. The rearrangement links TRBV6-5 to TRBJ2-7; tentatively, D is TRBD2 (6 bases). This CDR3 has 12 residues. Trimming pared 7 bases from V and 2 bases from J, leaving 9 bases between. Germline V lookup: CDR1 MNHEY, CDR2 SVGAGI.